The rows below give T cell receptor beta chains drawn from one sample of a study of T cells in Graves' hyperthyroidism and ophthalmopathy. TCRdb analysed the multiplex PCR reads with MiXCR anew, one entry per CDR3 protein. Among approximately 420,000 distinct CDR3 sequences listed, roughly 13% were seen once. Specimen: blood. These receptors came from a woman younger than 35 with Graves' hyperthyroidism. The CDR3 runs from the conserved cysteine through the conserved F or W. The D gene is left open where the match is weak. The size of a clone is reported for some rows only, either as once, few or many, or as a class for expanded clones.

D,size,V,J,CDR3
NA,many,TRBV2,TRBJ1-3,CASSEAGRNTIYF
NA,many,TRBV27,TRBJ1-2,CASSLSWGHHYGYTF
NA,many,TRBV12-3/TRBV12-4,TRBJ1-3,CASRPPGSSGNTIYF
NA,many,TRBV28,TRBJ2-1,CASSSETGREVNEQFF
NA,NA,TRBV7-3,TRBJ2-7,CASSSGTLYEQYF
TRBD1,many,TRBV20-1,TRBJ2-3,CSARDVDRGETDTQYF
TRBD1,NA,TRBV5-1,TRBJ2-5,CASSFTGTEQETQYF
TRBD2,many,TRBV3-1,TRBJ2-4,CASSQELAGGLKYF
TRBD2,many,TRBV28,TRBJ2-7,CASSPYFSGSREQYF
TRBD2,few,TRBV6-1,TRBJ2-2,CASSAGTETLLAGGPNTGELFF
TRBD2,NA,TRBV4-2,TRBJ2-1,CASSHSDPASGNEQFF
TRBD1,few,TRBV20-1,TRBJ2-7,CSASADRGLTYEQYF
TRBD1,NA,TRBV9,TRBJ1-4,CASSVTPGQGNEKLFF
NA,NA,TRBV28,TRBJ2-1,CASSLLAEGTYNEQFF
NA,many,TRBV6-1,TRBJ1-1,CASRQQANTEAFF
NA,NA,TRBV19,TRBJ1-5,CASSTSDRNINQPQHF
TRBD2,NA,TRBV4-3,TRBJ2-3,CASSQGTSGSGDTQYF
NA,NA,TRBV20-1,TRBJ1-1,CSARDAGGFTEAFF
NA,many,TRBV27,TRBJ2-6,CASSLGGRRGLSGANVLTF
NA,NA,TRBV2,TRBJ1-3,CASSEARDIGNTIYF
TRBD2,many,TRBV28,TRBJ2-7,CASSRTSGRASHYEQYF
TRBD2,many,TRBV2,TRBJ2-7,CASTKLAGGPGEQYF
TRBD1,NA,TRBV12-3/TRBV12-4,TRBJ2-5,CASSLVTGAVETQYF
TRBD2,many,TRBV7-2,TRBJ2-2,CASGILAGASGELFF
TRBD1,few,TRBV12-3/TRBV12-4,TRBJ1-2,CASSQTGGRYGYTF
NA,many,TRBV28,TRBJ1-2,CASSIQVTNYGYTF
NA,many,TRBV2,TRBJ2-7,CASRSGVSGYEQYF
NA,many,TRBV7-2,TRBJ1-2,CASSPDGWVGYTF
TRBD2,many,TRBV20-1,TRBJ2-7,CSALYGTSGIYEQYF
NA,few,TRBV14,TRBJ2-7,CASSQGVGGGYEQYF
NA,few,TRBV5-1,TRBJ1-2,CASSLGAPYGYTF
NA,many,TRBV28,TRBJ2-7,CASSTPLVNEQYF
TRBD1,many,TRBV5-6,TRBJ1-1,CASSPDRGRSTEAFF
NA,many,TRBV6-1,TRBJ1-2,CASLEDRDPLYGYTF
NA,many,TRBV30,TRBJ2-1,CAWSPPRGVYNEQFF
TRBD2,NA,TRBV27,TRBJ2-3,CASSLEPTSSDTQYF
TRBD1,few,TRBV7-9,TRBJ1-2,CASSPLGGGRGYTF